This T cell receptor (beta chain) was profiled in a study of cytomegalovirus exposure and HLA in healthy donors. General observations from the study: The availability of immune exposure information extended only to CMV serostatus. Analyses of presence/absence relied on an assumption of roughly uniform sequencing depth across donors.

Looked up from germline, CDR1 is MNHEY and CDR2 is SVGAGI. The junction had 8 bases not matched to a gene; V was cut back by 6 bases and J by 5 bases. This CDR3 is 15 amino acids long. To note about this clone: As yet, its antigen is unknown.

The PCR ran on 60 Vbeta and 13 Jbeta primers. The protocol was immunoSEQ multiplex PCR, while the TCRdb copy is restricted to in-frame clones and leaves out a portion. Here the sample spans approximately 110,000 clones, 83% being singletons. The V call is TRBV6-5, the J call TRBJ2-1, with TRBD2 identical over 9 bases. Specimen: PBMCs. The sequence came from a man younger than 35 in good health and CMV-seronegative. CDR3 residues: CASRLAGNLNNEQFF. CDR3 nucleotide sequence: TGTGCCAGCAGGCTAGCGGGGAATTTAAACAATGAGCAGTTCTTC.